The clone carrying this TCR beta chain has only a few counts. The antigen remains undetermined. This specimen belongs to a study of human T cells and chemical hapten exposure. Study-level background: The study patch tested 0.01% DPC on the upper back and read results at 6 days. Study-wide results and limits: Expanded TCRs made up significantly more big CDR3 similarity clusters than controls did. The study found that PT1 expanded TCR counts correlated positively with patch test score.

TCRdb independently ran MiXCR on the RACE reads; one entry per CDR3 protein. The sample includes approximately 160,000 distinct CDR3 sequences, roughly 25% seen only once; the top ten take 2.1%. Time point indicated: patch test 3, about 24 weeks after DPC sensitization. Treatment specified: therapeutic diphenylcyclopropenone sensitization with weekly scalp DPC. The specimen was whole blood, collected in connection with sensitization to the hapten diphenylcyclopropenone (DPC). This sequence originates from a woman aged 18 to 35 with alopecia areata. Some clones in this sample may be carry-over from other donors' samples.

The CDR3 DNA reads as TGTGCCAGCAGCTTAGCACCCAGGGCTGGCGAGCAGTACTTC. It codes for CASSLAPRAGEQYF. The chain carries TRBV11-2 and TRBJ2-7, with D perhaps TRBD1 (5 bases). This CDR3 is built from 14 residues. Germline lookup yields CDR1 SGHAT and CDR2 FQNNGV. Trimming stripped 1 base from V and 6 bases from J, with 13 bases between.